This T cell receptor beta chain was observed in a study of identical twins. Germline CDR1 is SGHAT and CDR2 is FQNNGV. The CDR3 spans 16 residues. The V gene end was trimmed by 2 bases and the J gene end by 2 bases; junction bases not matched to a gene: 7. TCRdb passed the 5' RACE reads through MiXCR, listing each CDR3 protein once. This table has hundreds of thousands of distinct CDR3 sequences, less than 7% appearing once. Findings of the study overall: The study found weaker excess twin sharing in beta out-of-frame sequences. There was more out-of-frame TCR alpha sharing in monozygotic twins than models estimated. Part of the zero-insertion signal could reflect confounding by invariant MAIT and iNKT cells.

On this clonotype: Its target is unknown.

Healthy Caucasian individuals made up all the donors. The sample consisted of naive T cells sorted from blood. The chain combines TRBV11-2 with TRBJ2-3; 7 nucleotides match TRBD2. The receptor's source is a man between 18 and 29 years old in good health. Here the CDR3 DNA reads TGTGCCAGCAGCTTAAGTACCAGCGGGGCCACAGATACGCAGTATTTT. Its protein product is CASSLSTSGATDTQYF.